The source of this T cell receptor (beta chain) is a study of CD8 T cells in ankylosing spondylitis. Findings and limits, study-wide: There was reportedly significant enrichment of clones that were disease-linked in matched ankylosing spondylitis synovial fluid.

The TCR beta libraries were generated through quantitative 5'-RACE incorporating molecular barcodes. TCRdb recomputed calls from the 5' RACE reads with MiXCR, one row per CDR3 protein. Seen here are about 200,000 distinct CDR3 sequences, roughly 26% observed once, and the top ten hold around 6.3%. Trimming removed 0 bases at V and 2 bases at J, with 14 bases between. From germline, CDR1 is SGDLS and CDR2 YYNGEE. This CDR3 contains 17 residues. The table lists this clonotype with a few counts. No antigen is known for it. This sequence joins TRBV9 and TRBJ2-2; maybe TRBD2 (6 bases). The source material was blood, either unsorted or a sorted T cell fraction (not recorded which). The clonotype originates from a male donor with ankylosing spondylitis or in good health (not recorded which). The CDR3: CASSVGAGRINTGELFF. The CDR3 nucleotides read TGTGCCAGCAGCGTAGGGGCGGGGCGCATCAACACCGGGGAGCTGTTTTTT. The full variable domain, with the rest looked up from reference TRBV9 and TRBJ2-2, is DSGVTQTPKHLITATGQRVTLRCSPRSGDLSVYWYQQSLDQGLQFLIQYYNGEERAKGNILERFSAQQFPDLHSELNLSSLELGDSALYFCASSVGAGRINTGELFFGEGSRLTVL.